This TCR beta chain originates from a study of T cells in Graves' hyperthyroidism and ophthalmopathy (dated by TCRdb to between 2018 and 2020). For the wider study: Peripheral blood was collected at initial diagnosis, before any treatment. To identify TCR V-J signatures that set the groups apart, the researchers used a discovery cohort of 100 patients, made up of 40 to 45 with Graves' ophthalmopathy and about 55 with stable Graves' hyperthyroidism. The study also compared thyroid tissue and blood T-cell repertoires from roughly six Graves' hyperthyroidism patients. An independent validation cohort of around 19 hyperthyroidism patients and about 16 patients who later progressed to ophthalmopathy tested prospective prediction of ophthalmopathy. After blood sampling, hyperthyroidism patients were treated with methimazole at a starting dose of 30 mg daily, and ophthalmopathy patients were treated with high-dose intravenous methylprednisolone. The paper describes TCR Vbeta CDR3 sequencing of about 140 peripheral blood samples, made up of fewer than 50 ophthalmopathy patients, 70 to 75 hyperthyroidism patients and roughly 17 progressor patients. For training and testing, the roughly 93 patients in the discovery cohort were randomly divided in a 7:3 ratio. Broader findings and caveats from the paper: A model built on a 13 V-J signature distinguished ophthalmopathy from stable hyperthyroidism, reaching roughly 88% sensitivity and around 81% specificity in cross-validation and 80%/75% in testing. In validation, the model predicted progression to ophthalmopathy a median of roughly six months before onset, with about 67% sensitivity and roughly 73% specificity. No statistical method was used to fix the sample size in advance, and group allocation was not hidden from the investigators. Most expanded thyroid clonotypes (frequency above 0.001) were also detected in blood, suggesting blood repertoires may reflect thyroid immune responses.

Only a few counts were recorded for this clonotype. Its antigen specificity is not known. No much larger clone is present one base from it, and per-base qualities are unavailable. The TCR beta CDR3 regions were amplified from RNA transcripts. A first-round RT-PCR of the TCR CDR3 used the HTBI primer set with the Qiagen OneStep RT-PCR kit. Libraries were constructed in a second round of multiplex PCR, after which size selection and purification were performed. Sequencing of the libraries was done on an Illumina HiSeq2000 using paired-end 100 bp reads. Under the source paper's analysis protocol: Raw data were processed with SOAPnuke, discarding reads with adapters, uncalled bases, mean Phred below 15, or no exact constant-primer or identifier match. COPE v1.2.5 was used to merge the high-quality paired reads, and each unique nucleotide sequence was defined as a clonotype. Clonotypes were aligned to IMGT TRBV, TRBD and TRBJ reference segments using MiTCR v1.1. Only V-J combinations with frequency above 0.0001, covering about 99% of repertoires, were analysed. A TCS score was defined as the ratio between F50 (clonal expansion) and ExV (chaos), using BLOSUM62-based TCRdist between CDR3 peptides within each V-J. Welch's t-statistics and random forest reduced around 520 V-J features to roughly 13, which were used in a naive Bayes classifier (R e1071). In-frame beta chains were kept once TCRdb had trimmed the public reads at Q25 with fastp and called clones with MiXCR. When rows share a CDR3 protein, they turn into one entry using the most common DNA and genes. The V and J calls and clone size come from TCRdb's table, not from the authors' own analysis. Present in this sample are some 320,000 distinct CDR3 sequences, approximately 13% of which were seen just once. The ten largest clonotypes hold roughly 35% of the sample.

The germline V gene sets CDR1 to SGHDT and CDR2 to YYEEEE. Spanning cysteine to phenylalanine, the CDR3 consists of 13 amino acids. Of all the DNA, just the CDR3 is kept, 39 bases in frame from base 1. V is trimmed back by 5 bases and J by 1 base, and the junction contains 2 bases that no gene match accounts for. In the ophthalmopathy patients, disease was moderately to severely active, with a Clinical Activity Score of 3 or more, a NOSPECS grade of 4 or more, and a duration of less than 3 months. Patients with uncontrolled infections, other autoimmune diseases, pregnancy or lactation were excluded. Clinical symptoms, serum thyroxine and TRAb, thyroid ultrasound, and orbital computed tomography formed the basis for the diagnoses. PBMCs were separated from roughly 10 ml of fresh peripheral blood using Ficoll-Paque density gradient centrifugation. Total RNA was extracted with Trizol reagent, and quality was checked on an Agilent 2100 Bioanalyzer.

The sequence came from a woman in her thirties or forties with Graves' ophthalmopathy. Sequenced input: blood. The chain couples TRBV5-6 to TRBJ2-7, with 8 bases aligning to TRBD1. The DNA is TGTGCCAGCAGTTGGACAGGGTCCTACGAGCAGTACTTC. The encoded protein is CASSWTGSYEQYF.